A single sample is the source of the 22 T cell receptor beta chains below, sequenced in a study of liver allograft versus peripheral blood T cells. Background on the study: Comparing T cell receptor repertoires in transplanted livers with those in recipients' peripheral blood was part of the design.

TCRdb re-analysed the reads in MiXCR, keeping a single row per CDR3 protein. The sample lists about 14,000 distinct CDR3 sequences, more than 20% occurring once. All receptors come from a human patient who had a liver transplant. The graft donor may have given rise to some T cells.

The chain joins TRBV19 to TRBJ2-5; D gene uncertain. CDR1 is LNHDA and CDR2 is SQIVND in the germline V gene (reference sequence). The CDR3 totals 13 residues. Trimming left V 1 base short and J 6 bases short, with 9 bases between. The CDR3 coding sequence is TGTGCCAGTAGTATAGGTCTAGGGAAGACCCAGTACTTC. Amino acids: CASSIGLGKTQYF.

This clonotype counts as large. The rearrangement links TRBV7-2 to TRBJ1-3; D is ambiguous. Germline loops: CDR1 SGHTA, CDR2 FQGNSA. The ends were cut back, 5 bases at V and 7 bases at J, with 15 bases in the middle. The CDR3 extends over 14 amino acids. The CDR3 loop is CASSRMGGPNTIYF. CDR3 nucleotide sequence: TGTGCCAGCAGCCGTATGGGCGGTCCGAACACCATATATTTT.

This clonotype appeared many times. Here the CDR3 reads CASSYSRQSDTEAFF. The CDR3 nucleotides read TGTGCCAGCAGTTACTCGAGGCAGAGCGACACTGAAGCTTTCTTT. The chain employs TRBV6-5 and TRBJ1-1; D not certain. Trimming left V 0 bases short and J 3 bases short, with 11 bases between. CDR1 MNHEY and CDR2 SVGAGI come from the germline V gene. There are 15 residues in the CDR3.

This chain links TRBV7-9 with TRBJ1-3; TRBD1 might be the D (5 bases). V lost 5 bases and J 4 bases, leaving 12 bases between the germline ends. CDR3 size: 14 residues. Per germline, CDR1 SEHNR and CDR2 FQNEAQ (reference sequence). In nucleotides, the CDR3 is TGTGCCAGCAGCCAAAGGGGAGCCGGAAACACCATATATTTT. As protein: CASSQRGAGNTIYF.

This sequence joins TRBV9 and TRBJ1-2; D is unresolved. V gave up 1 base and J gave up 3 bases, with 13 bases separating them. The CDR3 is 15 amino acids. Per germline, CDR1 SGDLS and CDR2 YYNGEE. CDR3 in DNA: TGTGCCAGCAGCGTAAGGGCTACTCCTGACTATGGCTACACCTTC. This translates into CASSVRATPDYGYTF.

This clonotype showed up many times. The DNA for the CDR3 is TGTGCCAGCAACTCTCGCGGGGCTAACTATGGCTACACCTTC. This gives the protein CASNSRGANYGYTF. V gene TRBV12-3 or TRBV12-4 combines with J gene TRBJ1-2; D unresolved. V dropped 7 bases and J dropped 0 bases, with 12 bases sitting between them. CDR3 length: 14 amino acids.

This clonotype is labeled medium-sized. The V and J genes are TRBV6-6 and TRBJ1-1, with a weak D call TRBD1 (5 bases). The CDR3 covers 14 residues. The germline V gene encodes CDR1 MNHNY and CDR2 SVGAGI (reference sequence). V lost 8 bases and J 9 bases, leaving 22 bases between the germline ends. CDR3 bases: TGTGCCAGCCTCCCCGCGGAACAGAAGGGGCAAGCTTTCTTT. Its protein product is CASLPAEQKGQAFF.

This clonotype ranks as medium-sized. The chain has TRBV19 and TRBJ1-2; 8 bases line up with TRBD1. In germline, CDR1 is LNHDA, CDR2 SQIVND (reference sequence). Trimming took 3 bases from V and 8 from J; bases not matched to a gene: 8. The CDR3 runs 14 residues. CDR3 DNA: TGTGCCAGTAGTATCGACAGGGGCTTAAGCGGCTACACCTTC. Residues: CASSIDRGLSGYTF.

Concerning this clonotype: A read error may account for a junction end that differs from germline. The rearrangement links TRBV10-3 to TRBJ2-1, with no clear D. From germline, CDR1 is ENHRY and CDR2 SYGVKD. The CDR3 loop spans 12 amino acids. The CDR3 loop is CTISESWSRLFF. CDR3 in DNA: TGTACCATCAGTGAGTCCTGGTCGCGGTTGTTCTTC.

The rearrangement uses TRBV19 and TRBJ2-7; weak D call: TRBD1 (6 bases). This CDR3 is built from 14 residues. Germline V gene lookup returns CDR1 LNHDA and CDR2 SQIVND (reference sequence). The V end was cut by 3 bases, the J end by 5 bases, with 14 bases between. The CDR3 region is CASSMGHYVHEQYF. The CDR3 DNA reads TGTGCCAGTAGTATGGGACATTACGTCCACGAGCAGTACTTC.

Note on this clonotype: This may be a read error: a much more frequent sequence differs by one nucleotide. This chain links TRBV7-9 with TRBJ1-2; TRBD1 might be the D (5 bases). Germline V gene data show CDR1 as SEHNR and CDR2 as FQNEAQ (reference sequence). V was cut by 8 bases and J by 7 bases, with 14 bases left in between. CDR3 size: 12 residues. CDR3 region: CASRSYGGGYTF. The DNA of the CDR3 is TGTGCCAGCCGCTCCTACGGGGGTGGCTACACCTTC.

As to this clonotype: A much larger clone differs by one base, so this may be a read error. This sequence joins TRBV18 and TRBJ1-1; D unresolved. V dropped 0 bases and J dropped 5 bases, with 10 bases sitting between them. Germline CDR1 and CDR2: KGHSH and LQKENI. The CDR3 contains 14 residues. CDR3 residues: CASSPPAARTEAFF. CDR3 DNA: TGTGCCAGCTCACCACCCGCTGCGAGAACTGAAGCTTTCTTT.

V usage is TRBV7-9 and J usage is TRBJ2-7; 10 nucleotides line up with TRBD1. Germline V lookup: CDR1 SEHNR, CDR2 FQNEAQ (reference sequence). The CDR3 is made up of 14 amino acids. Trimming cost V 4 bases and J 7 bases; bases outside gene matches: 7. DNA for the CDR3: TGTGCCAGCAGCTGGGGACAGGGGCTGGGAGAGCAGTACTTC. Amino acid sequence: CASSWGQGLGEQYF.

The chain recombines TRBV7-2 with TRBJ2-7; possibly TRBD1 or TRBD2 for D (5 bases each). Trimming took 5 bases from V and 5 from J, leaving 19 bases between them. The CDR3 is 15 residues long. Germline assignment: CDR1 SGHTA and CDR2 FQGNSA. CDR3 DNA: TGTGCCAGCAGCCGGACCGGGACCTCGCCGCACGAGCAGTACTTC. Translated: CASSRTGTSPHEQYF.

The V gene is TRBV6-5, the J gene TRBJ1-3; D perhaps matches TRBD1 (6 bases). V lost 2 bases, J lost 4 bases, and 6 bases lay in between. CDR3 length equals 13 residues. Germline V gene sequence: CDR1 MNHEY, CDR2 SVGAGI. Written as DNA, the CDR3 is TGTGCCAGCAGTTACGGACAGGGAAACACCATATATTTT. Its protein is CASSYGQGNTIYF.

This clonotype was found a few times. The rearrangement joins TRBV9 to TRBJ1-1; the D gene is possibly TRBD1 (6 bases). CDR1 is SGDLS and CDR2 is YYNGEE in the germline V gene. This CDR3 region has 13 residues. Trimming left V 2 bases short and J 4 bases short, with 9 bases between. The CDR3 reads CASSVTGTTEAFF. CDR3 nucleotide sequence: TGTGCCAGCAGCGTTACAGGGACCACTGAAGCTTTCTTT.

In DNA form, the CDR3 reads TGTGCCAGTAGTGGGACGGGACTCCCTGGAAACACCATATATTTT. This codes for CASSGTGLPGNTIYF. The chain couples TRBV19 to TRBJ1-3; D is perhaps TRBD1 (5 bases). The length of the CDR3 is 15 residues. In germline, CDR1 is LNHDA, CDR2 SQIVND (reference sequence). The V end was cut by 5 bases, the J end by 2 bases, with 13 bases between.

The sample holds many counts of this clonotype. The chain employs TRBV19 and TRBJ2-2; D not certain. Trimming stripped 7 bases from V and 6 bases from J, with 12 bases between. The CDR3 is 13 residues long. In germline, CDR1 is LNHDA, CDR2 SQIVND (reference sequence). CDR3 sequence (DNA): TGTGCCAGTACACGGCAACCTCCCGGGGAGCTGTTTTTT. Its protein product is CASTRQPPGELFF. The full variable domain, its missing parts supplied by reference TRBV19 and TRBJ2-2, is DGGITQSPKYLFRKEGQNVTLSCEQNLNHDAMYWYRQDPGQGLRLIYYSQIVNDFQKGDIAEGYSVSREKKESFPLTVTSAQKNPTAFYLCASTRQPPGELFFGEGSRLTVL.

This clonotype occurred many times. This chain's CDR3 is CSVGLAGGQNEQYF. CDR3 nucleotides: TGCAGCGTTGGACTAGCGGGGGGGCAGAACGAGCAGTACTTC. J is TRBJ2-7 and V is TRBV29-1, with 14 bases identical to TRBD2. Germline V gene sequence: CDR1 SQVTM, CDR2 ANQGSEA. Unmatched junction bases numbered 4, after V lost 4 bases and J lost 5 bases. This CDR3 is built from 14 residues.

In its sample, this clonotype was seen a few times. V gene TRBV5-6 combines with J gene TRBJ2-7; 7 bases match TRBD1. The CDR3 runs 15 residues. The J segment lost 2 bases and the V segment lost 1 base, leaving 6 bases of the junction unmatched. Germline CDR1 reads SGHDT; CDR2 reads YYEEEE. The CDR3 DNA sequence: TGTGCCAGCAGCTTGCCCACAGGGGCAACCTACGAGCAGTACTTC. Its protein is CASSLPTGATYEQYF.

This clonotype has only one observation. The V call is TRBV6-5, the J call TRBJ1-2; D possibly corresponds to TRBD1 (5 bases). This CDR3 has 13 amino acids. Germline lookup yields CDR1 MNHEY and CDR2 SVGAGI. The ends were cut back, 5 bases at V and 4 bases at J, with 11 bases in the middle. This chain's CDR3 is CASSPDSPYGYTF. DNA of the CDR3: TGTGCCAGCAGTCCCGACAGCCCCTATGGCTACACCTTC.

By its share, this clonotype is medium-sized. The CDR3 nucleotides are TGTGCCAGTAGTTCTGATACAAGGGGGGCGAATGAAAAACTGTTTTTT. The encoded protein is CASSSDTRGANEKLFF. The chain combines TRBV19 with TRBJ1-4, with D possibly TRBD1 on 6 matching bases. Germline V lookup: CDR1 LNHDA, CDR2 SQIVND (reference sequence). The length of the CDR3 is 16 residues. V shed 5 bases and J shed 5 bases, with 18 bases lying between them.